One and the same sample provided the 10 T cell receptor beta chains below, sequenced in a study of T cells expressing NK-cell markers. Following a re-call of the 5' RACE reads, TCRdb has one entry per CDR3 protein and lacks DNA. The ten top clones account for approximately 12%, within a sample of fewer than 400,000 distinct CDR3 sequences. Sequenced sample: blood T cells: a sorted CD56 or NKG2C T cell subset, CD4+ or CD8+ T cells, or bulk PBMC T cells (not recorded which). These receptor sequences come from a woman in her forties or fifties in good health.

The chain employs TRBV7-3 and TRBJ2-5. In germline, CDR1 is SGHTA, CDR2 FQGTGA. This CDR3 is built from 14 residues. CDR3 residues: CASSLNGYQETQYF.

The genes are TRBV5-1 and TRBJ2-1; there is no DNA to check the TCRdb D call of TRBD1. Germline V gives CDR1 SGHRS, CDR2 YFSETQ. The CDR3 length is 16 residues. The CDR3 sequence is CASSLVSRGGGNEQFF. Filled out from reference TRBV5-1 and TRBJ2-1, the complete variable domain reads KAGVTQTPRYLIKTRGQQVTLSCSPISGHRSVSWYQQTPGQGLQFLFEYFSETQRNKGNFPGRFSGRQFSNSRSEMNVSTLELGDSALYLCASSLVSRGGGNEQFFGPGTRLTVL.

The rearrangement links TRBV10-3 to TRBJ2-1; TCRdb gives TRBD2 as the D gene, but with no DNA this cannot be confirmed. Germline assignment: CDR1 ENHRY and CDR2 SYGVKD. The CDR3 consists of 17 residues. The CDR3 loop is CAISPSPTESAYNEQFF.

The chain links TRBV4-1 to TRBJ2-1; with no DNA, the TCRdb D assignment of TRBD2 cannot be verified. Germline V CDR1 and CDR2: MGHRA, YSYEKL. The CDR3 spans 16 residues. The CDR3 is CASSQGSGAGYNEQFF.

The chain recombines TRBV5-1 with TRBJ2-5; the D call from TCRdb, TRBD1, cannot be confirmed without DNA. The germline V gene has CDR1 SGHRS and CDR2 YFSETQ. The CDR3 runs to 15 residues. The CDR3 spells CASSLWEQGQETQYF.

The chain links TRBV5-1 to TRBJ2-5; lacking DNA, the TRBD1 call made by TCRdb goes unchecked. The CDR3 has 15 amino acids. The germline CDR1 and CDR2 sequences are SGHRS and YFSETQ. The CDR3 spells CASRRTGTGQETQYF.

The CDR3 is CAAGDGTGRTGELFF. J is TRBJ2-2 and V is TRBV28; TCRdb selects TRBD1, and the lack of DNA leaves this call unchecked. The CDR3 has 15 amino acids. Germline V CDR1 and CDR2: MDHEN, SYDVKM.

The rearrangement joins TRBV3-1 to TRBJ2-1. The CDR3 contains 15 residues. Per germline, CDR1 LGHDT and CDR2 YNNKEL (reference sequence). CDR3 region: CASSQDRTFYNEQFF.

V gene TRBV5-1 combines with J gene TRBJ2-1; TCRdb designates TRBD1, a call that cannot be tested without DNA. CDR1 is SGHRS and CDR2 is YFSETQ in the germline V gene. The CDR3 extends over 17 amino acids. The chain's CDR3 is CASSLQTGDSSYNEQFF.

The chain's CDR3 is CASATGGNEQFF. The chain combines TRBV7-9 with TRBJ2-1; as DNA is missing, the TRBD1 call by TCRdb cannot be tested. The CDR3 runs 12 residues. Germline V lookup: CDR1 SEHNR, CDR2 FQNEAQ (reference sequence).